One and the same sample provided the 17 T cell receptor beta chains below, sequenced in a study of identical twins. TCRdb fed the 5' RACE reads into MiXCR, producing one record per CDR3 protein. The sample includes roughly 540,000 distinct CDR3 sequences, roughly 21% of them seen just once. A further study also used this sample, focusing on T cells expressing NK-cell markers.

The sample was CD4+ T cells sorted from blood. Source of these receptors: a woman younger than 35 in good health.

This clonotype was observed at least ten times. This chain uses TRBV12-3 or TRBV12-4 with TRBJ2-1, with 13 nucleotides matching TRBD2. The length of the CDR3 is 17 residues. Trimming removed 4 bases from V and 9 bases from J; junction bases left unmatched: 12. The CDR3 DNA follows: TGTGCCAGCAGTTCCCTCCTAACCGGGACTAGCGGGATTGAGCAGTTCTTC. Protein: CASSSLLTGTSGIEQFF.

This clonotype was observed a handful of times. The genes are TRBV7-2 and TRBJ2-7; tentative D call: TRBD1 (5 bases). Trimming cost V 5 bases and J 0 bases, with 11 bases left between them. CDR1 and CDR2 (germline): SGHTA, FQGNSA. CDR3 length: 14 amino acids. The CDR3 sequence: CASSPQTVSYEQYF. In DNA form, the CDR3 reads TGTGCCAGCAGCCCCCAGACAGTCTCCTACGAGCAGTACTTC.

There are many counts of this clonotype. CDR3 DNA sequence: TGTGCCAGCAGCCCCGACAGGGGGTGTAACTATGGCTACACCTTC. It yields the protein CASSPDRGCNYGYTF. This chain uses TRBV12-3 or TRBV12-4 with TRBJ1-2; 9 bases line up with TRBD1. The junction had 6 bases not matched to a gene; V was cut back by 6 bases and J by 1 base. This CDR3 is built from 15 residues.

This clonotype was observed once. The V call is TRBV7-2, the J call TRBJ2-1, with TRBD1 identical over 8 bases. After removal of 0 bases from V and 7 bases from J, the junction contained 5 bases not matched to a gene. Germline V gene sequence: CDR1 SGHTA, CDR2 FQGNSA. The CDR3 consists of 15 residues. DNA for the CDR3: TGTGCCAGCAGCTTAGCAGGACAGGGAGGAAATGAGCAGTTCTTC. Translation: CASSLAGQGGNEQFF.

The CDR3 nucleotides read TGCGCCAGCACGGATAGCGGGAACTATGAGCAGTTCTTC. Amino acids: CASTDSGNYEQFF. The chain joins TRBV10-2 to TRBJ2-1; 8 bases are shared with TRBD2. CDR3 length: 13 amino acids. The trim removed 7 bases at V and 8 bases at J, leaving 7 bases unmatched. CDR1 WSHSY and CDR2 SAAADI come from the germline V gene.

Only a few counts were recorded for this clonotype. The chain is built from TRBV10-3 and TRBJ2-3, with TRBD2 matching 8 bases. With 6 bases clipped from V and 0 bases from J, the junction kept 5 bases outside the gene matches. The germline CDR1 and CDR2 sequences are ENHRY and SYGVKD. The CDR3 is 15 residues long. CDR3 DNA: TGTGCCATCAGCCTAGCGGGCACTAGCACAGATACGCAGTATTTT. This sequence encodes CAISLAGTSTDTQYF.

The rearrangement links TRBV3-1 to TRBJ2-7, with 8 bases fitting TRBD2. Germline V gene data show CDR1 as LGHDT and CDR2 as YNNKEL (reference sequence). Trimming took 3 bases from V and 4 from J; bases not matched to a gene: 8. This CDR3 has 15 residues. The CDR3 reads CASSHFAGRAYEQYF. CDR3 in DNA: TGTGCCAGCAGCCACTTTGCCGGGAGGGCGTACGAGCAGTACTTC.

The genes are TRBV7-9 and TRBJ2-5; either TRBD1 or TRBD2 may fit D (5 bases each). Looked up from germline, CDR1 is SEHNR and CDR2 is FQNEAQ (reference sequence). There are 17 residues in the CDR3. Trimming pared 2 bases from V and 9 bases from J, leaving 25 bases between. The CDR3 coding sequence is TGTGCCAGCAGCTTATTCCCCCAGCGGAGAGACAAGGGACCCCAGTACTTC. It translates to CASSLFPQRRDKGPQYF.

V and J are TRBV18 and TRBJ2-5; D not certain. V shed 3 bases and J shed 2 bases, with 13 bases lying between them. CDR3 length: 15 amino acids. Germline CDR1 reads KGHSH; CDR2 reads LQKENI. This CDR3 reads CASSPLPSWQETQYF. CDR3 bases: TGTGCCAGCTCACCGTTACCTTCTTGGCAAGAGACCCAGTACTTC.

V usage is TRBV21-1 and J usage is TRBJ1-5. TRBV21-1 represents a pseudogene. The length of the CDR3 is 20 residues. CDR3 sequence reads: CASRLPESDPSSPYNQPQHF. DNA for the CDR3: TGTGCCAGCAGACTCCCCGAGTCTGACCCCTCTTCCCCTTACAATCAGCCCCAGCATTTT.

This clonotype was seen many times. The V and J genes are TRBV12-3 or TRBV12-4 and TRBJ2-7; tentative D call: TRBD2 (6 bases). Trimming took off 4 bases at V and 5 bases at J, with 18 bases between the two ends. CDR3 length: 15 amino acids. DNA of the CDR3: TGTGCCAGCAGTTCACCAGGGACGGGGGTTCACGAGCAGTACTTC. This encodes CASSSPGTGVHEQYF.

This chain connects TRBV5-1 to TRBJ1-3; D is unresolved. The V and J ends lost 0 bases and 2 bases respectively, with 3 bases between them. The CDR3 runs to 13 residues. Germline V gene data show CDR1 as SGHRS and CDR2 as YFSETQ. The CDR3 spells CASSLATGNTIYF. The CDR3 region has the DNA TGCGCCAGCAGCTTGGCCACTGGAAACACCATATATTTT.

This clonotype was seen a few times. The rearrangement joins TRBV9 to TRBJ1-5; 7 positions agree with TRBD1. CDR3 length: 15 amino acids. CDR1 and CDR2 (germline): SGDLS, YYNGEE. V lost 0 bases to trimming and J lost 3 bases; unmatched junction nucleotides: 3. This chain's CDR3 is CASSVEGQFNQPQHF. The CDR3 DNA follows: TGTGCCAGCAGCGTAGAGGGACAGTTCAATCAGCCCCAGCATTTT.

The chain has TRBV7-9 and TRBJ1-2; a possible D gene is TRBD1 (5 bases). The CDR3 is 14 amino acids. Germline CDR1 reads SEHNR; CDR2 reads FQNEAQ (reference sequence). V gave up 6 bases and J gave up 9 bases, with 20 bases separating them. The chain's CDR3 is CASSPRGADESYTF. The CDR3 nucleotides read TGTGCCAGCAGTCCAAGGGGTGCGGATGAAAGCTACACCTTC.

The chain is built from TRBV5-1 and TRBJ2-1; a weak D match, TRBD2 (5 bases). The germline CDR1 and CDR2 sequences are SGHRS and YFSETQ. The CDR3 extends over 15 amino acids. V was pared by 2 bases and J by 5 bases, with 14 bases between. CDR3 loop: CASSFSLTTNNEQFF. In DNA, the CDR3 is TGCGCCAGCAGCTTCTCCCTGACTACAAACAATGAGCAGTTCTTC.

V and J are TRBV29-1 and TRBJ2-7; perhaps D is TRBD1 or TRBD2 (6 bases each). The CDR3 totals 13 residues. Germline assignment: CDR1 SQVTM and CDR2 ANQGSEA. The V gene lost 7 bases and the J gene lost 3 bases, with 16 bases spanning the gap. For the CDR3, the DNA is TGCAGCGCCCGAGGGGGGCAGCACTACGAGCAGTACTTC. This gives the protein CSARGGQHYEQYF.

The chain is built from TRBV6-2 or TRBV6-3 and TRBJ2-7, with 11 positions matching TRBD2. The ends lost 5 bases at V and 2 bases at J; junction bases unmatched: 14. CDR3 length: 18 amino acids. Germline values: CDR1 MNHEY, CDR2 SVGEGT. The CDR3 bases are TGTGCCAGCAGTCTGACTAGCGGGACGGGGGCACACCCCTACGAGCAGTACTTC. Amino acid sequence: CASSLTSGTGAHPYEQYF.